This T cell receptor (beta chain) was captured by sequencing in a study of cytomegalovirus exposure and HLA in healthy donors. General study findings and limits: TCR beta sequences numbering fewer than 20,000 were associated with HLA alleles at 0.05 false discovery rate in a later analysis. Researchers had no immune exposure information except CMV serostatus available. Earlier analysis looked at TCR beta V segments, and most were productive about 90% or about 30% of the time. It was approximately 150 TCR beta chains that were listed as cytomegalovirus-associated.

The PCR ran on 60 Vbeta and 13 Jbeta primers. Clones were read by immunoSEQ multiplex PCR, and TCRdb kept only the in-frame ones, dropping some. Of roughly 170,000 clones listed, approximately 80% are singletons. For this clone: Its specificity is not known.

V trimming: 6 bases; J trimming: 3 bases; junction bases outside the gene matches: 7. The CDR3 has 14 amino acids. Looked up from germline, CDR1 is MDHEN and CDR2 is SYDVKM. The chain employs TRBV28 and TRBJ2-7; 8 bases are shared with TRBD2. Sequenced: PBMCs. This TCR came from a man between 25 and 39 years old in good health and CMV-seropositive. CDR3 DNA sequence: TGTGCCAGCAGACGTCCGGGGGGGGTCTACGAGCAGTACTTC. Translated: CASRRPGGVYEQYF.